This entry features one TCR beta chain sequence. Its antigen is not identified. Trimming cost V 6 bases and J 1 base, with 9 bases left between them. CDR3 length equals 13 residues. TCR beta from blood CD8+ and CD4+ T cells was sequenced. Negative isolation yielded CD8+ and CD4+ T cells; FACS enriched TEMRA cells. An input of roughly 0.5 to 1 ug of RNA was subjected to reverse transcription using random hexamers. By means of immunoSEQ multiplex PCR, TCR beta CDR3 spanning 54 Vbeta and 13 Jbeta underwent amplification. TCRdb redid the calling of the immunoSEQ multiplex PCR reads with MiXCR, one entry per CDR3 protein. The table shows 150,000 to 250,000 distinct CDR3 sequences, with about 95% occurring only once. This specimen comes from a study of CD8 T cells in Susac syndrome. Overall study results and limits: The study conceded that its TCR sequencing and HLA analysis involved relatively few individuals.

The TCR was taken from a human donor with multiple sclerosis. V and J are TRBV12-3 or TRBV12-4 and TRBJ1-1; D possibly corresponds to TRBD1 (5 bases). Input material: CD4+ T cells from PBMCs. CDR3 nucleotide sequence: TGTGCCAGCAGAGACAGCCCGAACACTGAAGCTTTCTTT. It codes for CASRDSPNTEAFF.